These 6 T cell receptor beta chains share one sample of origin, sequenced in a study of blood T cell repertoires in COVID-19. The method was immunoSEQ multiplex PCR; TCRdb's version includes in-frame clones alone and lacks a portion of them. The sample includes some 25,000 clones, around 92% of them seen just once. Input material: peripheral blood. The source is a human donor in a cohort sampled during active COVID-19.

The chain recombines TRBV7-9 with TRBJ1-2; TRBD1 might be the D (6 bases). Between the trimmed V and J ends, which lost 0 bases and 2 bases, there was a span of 10 bases. The CDR3 has 15 amino acids. Per germline, CDR1 SEHNR and CDR2 FQNEAQ (reference sequence). The CDR3 nucleotides are TGTGCCAGCAGCTTAGCGGGGGGGGCCAACTATGGCTACACCTTC. As protein: CASSLAGGANYGYTF.

The chain combines TRBV28 with TRBJ1-2; 9 bases agree with TRBD1. Trimming removed 5 bases from V and 1 base from J; junction bases left unmatched: 5. Germline V CDR1 and CDR2: MDHEN, SYDVKM. The CDR3 runs to 15 residues. CDR3 residues: CASSLRQGVNYGYTF. The CDR3, as DNA: TGTGCCAGCAGTCTCCGACAGGGGGTTAACTATGGCTACACCTTC.

The genes are TRBV30 and TRBJ2-7; TRBD2 might be the D (6 bases). Per the germline V gene, CDR1 is GTSNPN and CDR2 is SVGIG (reference sequence). The CDR3 totals 13 residues. The ends were cut back, 4 bases at V and 2 bases at J, with 12 bases in the middle. In DNA, the CDR3 is TGTGCCTGGACCCCCGGGGGAGCCTACGAGCAGTACTTC. This encodes CAWTPGGAYEQYF.

This clone was counted once. The chain has TRBV11-2 and TRBJ1-6; D may be TRBD1 (6 bases). The CDR3 has 16 residues. The V end lost 5 bases, the J end lost 7 bases, and 18 bases lay between the germline ends. Germline V lookup: CDR1 SGHAT, CDR2 FQNNGV. The CDR3 loop reads CASSVTTGTRNSPLHF. Here the CDR3 DNA reads TGTGCCAGCAGCGTAACTACCGGGACAAGAAATTCACCCCTCCACTTT.

This clone came up a few times. V is TRBV28 and J is TRBJ1-5, with D possibly matching TRBD1 (6 bases). The CDR3 contains 15 residues. V was pared by 2 bases and J by 6 bases, with 14 bases between. CDR1 is MDHEN and CDR2 is SYDVKM in the germline V gene. CDR3 protein: CASSLTAGEGQPQHF. The CDR3 DNA sequence: TGTGCCAGCAGTTTAACCGCAGGGGAGGGTCAGCCCCAGCATTTT.

For the CDR3, the DNA is TGTGCCAGCAGCTTCAGGATCTGGGAGACCCAGTACTTC. Protein: CASSFRIWETQYF. The chain combines TRBV6-5 with TRBJ2-5; D is undetermined. Germline values: CDR1 MNHEY, CDR2 SVGAGI. This CDR3 has 13 residues. V was pared by 6 bases and J by 5 bases, with 13 bases between.